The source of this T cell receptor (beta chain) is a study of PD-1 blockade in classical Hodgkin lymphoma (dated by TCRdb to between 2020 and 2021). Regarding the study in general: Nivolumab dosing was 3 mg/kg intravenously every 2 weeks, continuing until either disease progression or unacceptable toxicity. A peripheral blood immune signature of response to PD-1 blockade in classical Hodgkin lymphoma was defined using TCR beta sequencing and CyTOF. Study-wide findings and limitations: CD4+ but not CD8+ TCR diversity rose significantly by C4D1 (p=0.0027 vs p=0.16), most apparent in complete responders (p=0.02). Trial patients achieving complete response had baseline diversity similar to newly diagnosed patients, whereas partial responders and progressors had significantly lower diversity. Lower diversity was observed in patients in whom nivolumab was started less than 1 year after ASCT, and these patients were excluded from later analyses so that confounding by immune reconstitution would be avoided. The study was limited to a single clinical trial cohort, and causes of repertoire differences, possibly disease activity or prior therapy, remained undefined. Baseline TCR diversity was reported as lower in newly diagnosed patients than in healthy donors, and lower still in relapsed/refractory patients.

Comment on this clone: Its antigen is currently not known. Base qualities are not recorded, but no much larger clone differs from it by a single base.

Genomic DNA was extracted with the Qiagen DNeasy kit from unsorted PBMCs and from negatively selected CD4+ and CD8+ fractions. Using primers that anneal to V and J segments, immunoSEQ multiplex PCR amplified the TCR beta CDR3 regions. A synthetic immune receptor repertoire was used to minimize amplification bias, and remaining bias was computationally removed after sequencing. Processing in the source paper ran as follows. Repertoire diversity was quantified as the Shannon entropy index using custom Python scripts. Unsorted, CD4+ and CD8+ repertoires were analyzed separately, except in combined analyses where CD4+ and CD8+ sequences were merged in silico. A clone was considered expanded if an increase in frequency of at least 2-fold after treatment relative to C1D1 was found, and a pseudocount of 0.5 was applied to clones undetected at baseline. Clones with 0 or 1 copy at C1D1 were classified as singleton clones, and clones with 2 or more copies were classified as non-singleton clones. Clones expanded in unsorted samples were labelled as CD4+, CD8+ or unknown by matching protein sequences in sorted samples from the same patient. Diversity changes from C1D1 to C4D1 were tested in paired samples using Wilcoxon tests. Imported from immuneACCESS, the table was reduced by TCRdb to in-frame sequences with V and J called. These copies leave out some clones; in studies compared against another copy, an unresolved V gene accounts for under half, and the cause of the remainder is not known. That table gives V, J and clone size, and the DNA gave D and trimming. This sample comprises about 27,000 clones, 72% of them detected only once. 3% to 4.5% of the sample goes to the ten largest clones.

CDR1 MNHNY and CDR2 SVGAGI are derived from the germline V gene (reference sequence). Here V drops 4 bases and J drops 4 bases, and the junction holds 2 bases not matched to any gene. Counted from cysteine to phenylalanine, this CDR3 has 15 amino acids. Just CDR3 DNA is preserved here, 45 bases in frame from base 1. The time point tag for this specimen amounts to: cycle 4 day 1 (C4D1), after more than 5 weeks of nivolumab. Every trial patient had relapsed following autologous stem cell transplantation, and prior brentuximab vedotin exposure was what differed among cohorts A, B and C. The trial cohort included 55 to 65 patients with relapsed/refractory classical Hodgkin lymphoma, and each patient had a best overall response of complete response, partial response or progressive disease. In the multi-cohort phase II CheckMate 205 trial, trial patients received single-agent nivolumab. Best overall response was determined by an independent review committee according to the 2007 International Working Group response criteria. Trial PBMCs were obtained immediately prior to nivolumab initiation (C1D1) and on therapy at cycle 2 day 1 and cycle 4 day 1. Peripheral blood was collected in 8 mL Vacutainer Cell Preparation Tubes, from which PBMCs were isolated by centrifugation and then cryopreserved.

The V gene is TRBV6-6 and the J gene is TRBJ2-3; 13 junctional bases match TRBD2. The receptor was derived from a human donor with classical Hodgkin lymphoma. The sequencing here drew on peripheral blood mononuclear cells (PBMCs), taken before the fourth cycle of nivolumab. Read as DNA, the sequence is TGTGCCAGCAGTTTAGGACTAGCGGGAGCAGATACGCAGTATTTT. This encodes CASSLGLAGADTQYF.